This T cell receptor (beta chain) was captured by sequencing in a study of T-cell reconstitution after alpha-beta-depleted transplantation in children. Unique molecular identifiers were used to barcode this TCRbeta library. TCRdb re-called the PCR reads through MiXCR, storing one row per CDR3 protein. The sample holds around 200,000 distinct CDR3 sequences, 6.5% to 7.5% seen once. J gave up 2 bases and V 2 bases, and 6 bases lay outside the gene matches. This CDR3 comprises 16 residues. Germline values: CDR1 SSHAT, CDR2 FNYEAQ (reference sequence). This TCR came from a human donor who donated a stem cell graft to a child with Wiskott-Aldrich syndrome. Sample: PBMCs from the stem cell graft donor, taken from the stem cell graft. The V call is TRBV7-7, the J call TRBJ2-5; 9 bases map to TRBD2. The CDR3 DNA reads TGTGCCAGCAGCTTATCTTCTAGCGGGGCGCAAGAGACCCAGTACTTC. Amino acids: CASSLSSSGAQETQYF.